A single sample is the source of the 2 T cell receptor beta chains below, sequenced in a study of cytomegalovirus exposure and HLA in healthy donors. PCR amplification relied on 60 Vbeta primers (plus 13 Jbeta primers). Using immunoSEQ multiplex PCR, the repertoire was profiled, and TCRdb retains in-frame clones only, with some absent. The sample includes over 150,000 clones, 84% of them seen just once. Sequencing input: PBMCs. Receptor source: a young man in good health and CMV-seronegative.

V usage is TRBV19 and J usage is TRBJ1-2, with 9 bases that match TRBD1. The trim removed 5 bases at V and 4 bases at J, leaving 8 bases unmatched. CDR3 size: 15 residues. Germline values: CDR1 LNHDA, CDR2 SQIVND (reference sequence). The CDR3 bases are TGTGCCAGTAGTCTTACAACAGGGGGCGGCTATGGCTACACCTTC. Translating it yields CASSLTTGGGYGYTF.

The chain is built from TRBV6-1 and TRBJ1-1, with TRBD1 as a possible D gene (5 bases). CDR3 length equals 11 residues. Germline V gives CDR1 MNHNS, CDR2 SASEGT. Between the trimmed V and J ends, which lost 3 bases and 9 bases, there was a span of 8 bases. The CDR3 is CASSDDSQAFF. The CDR3 DNA reads TGTGCCAGCAGTGACGACAGTCAAGCTTTCTTT.